Below are 28 T cell receptor beta chains sequenced from a single sample in a study of T cell changes during pregnancy in multiple sclerosis. TCRdb keeps only in-frame clones here, not all; method: immunoSEQ multiplex PCR. The repertoire holds under 55,000 clones, with roughly 90% as singletons. The sample was peripheral blood, taken in the first trimester of pregnancy. These receptors were taken from a female donor with multiple sclerosis, enrolled in a pregnancy study.

The V and J genes are TRBV19 and TRBJ2-2; TRBD2 is a possible D gene (5 bases). Germline-derived CDR1 and CDR2 are LNHDA and SQIVND (reference sequence). CDR3 length equals 15 residues. V was clipped by 4 bases and J by 3 bases, with 12 bases between them. Here the CDR3 DNA reads TGTGCCAGTAGTACCTCCGGACTCTACACCGGGGAGCTGTTTTTT. Amino acid sequence: CASSTSGLYTGELFF.

The table lists this clone with a count of one. The V call is TRBV2, the J call TRBJ1-5; a weak D match, TRBD1 (6 bases). Trimming removed 8 bases from V and 6 bases from J, with 11 bases in between. The germline V gene has CDR1 SNHLY and CDR2 FYNNEI. The CDR3 length is 12 residues. Here the CDR3 reads CASADSGQPQHF. DNA of the CDR3: TGTGCCAGCGCGGACAGTGGTCAGCCCCAGCATTTT.

V and J are TRBV7-6 and TRBJ2-3; D is unresolved. Germline lookup yields CDR1 SGHVS and CDR2 FNYEAQ. V lost 5 bases, J lost 0 bases, and 15 bases lay in between. The CDR3 has 16 residues. The chain's CDR3 is CASSPTEAFSTDTQYF. CDR3 nucleotides: TGTGCCAGCAGCCCCACCGAGGCGTTTAGCACAGATACGCAGTATTTT.

Here the CDR3 reads CASSPEWTGDPTEAFF. Written as DNA, the CDR3 is TGTGCCAGCAGCCCGGAGTGGACAGGGGATCCCACTGAAGCTTTCTTT. The V and J genes are TRBV5-5 and TRBJ1-1; 9 bases are a match to TRBD1. The V gene's germline CDR1 is SGHKS and CDR2 YYEKEE (reference sequence). This CDR3 has 16 residues. After removal of 4 bases from V and 4 bases from J, the junction contained 11 bases not matched to a gene.

The chain couples TRBV2 to TRBJ1-2; D may be TRBD1 (5 bases). V shed 8 bases and J shed 4 bases, with 23 bases lying between them. This CDR3 contains 16 residues. Germline V lookup: CDR1 SNHLY, CDR2 FYNNEI. CDR3 in amino acids: CASQQGPPPYVYGYTF. In DNA, the CDR3 is TGTGCCAGCCAGCAGGGCCCACCCCCTTATGTCTATGGCTACACCTTC.

This clone has a handful of counts. The chain uses TRBV30 and TRBJ1-5, with no clear D. V dropped 2 bases and J dropped 4 bases, with 9 bases sitting between them. Germline CDR1 reads GTSNPN; CDR2 reads SVGIG (reference sequence). The CDR3 is made up of 13 amino acids. CDR3 amino acids: CAWSLGPNQPQHF. Written as DNA, the CDR3 is TGTGCCTGGAGTCTCGGTCCTAATCAGCCCCAGCATTTT.

The rearrangement uses TRBV27 and TRBJ1-4; D not certain. The length of the CDR3 is 16 residues. CDR1 MNHEY and CDR2 SMNVEV come from the germline V gene (reference sequence). Trimming took off 6 bases at V and 7 bases at J, with 21 bases between the two ends. CDR3 protein: CASSPKADIEGEKLFF. The CDR3 DNA reads TGTGCCAGCAGCCCGAAAGCAGACATAGAAGGTGAAAAACTGTTTTTT.

This clone has only one observation. The rearrangement joins TRBV6-5 to TRBJ1-1; D possibly corresponds to TRBD1 (6 bases). V gave up 10 bases and J gave up 1 base, with 10 bases separating them. The CDR3 has 12 residues. Germline assignment: CDR1 MNHEY and CDR2 SVGAGI. The CDR3 bases are TGTGCCACTTCGGGACAGAACACTGAAGCTTTCTTT. Translated: CATSGQNTEAFF.

The rearrangement links TRBV7-9 to TRBJ2-2; TRBD2 is a possible D gene (5 bases). The V end was cut by 5 bases, the J end by 4 bases, with 17 bases between. The CDR3 has 16 amino acids. The germline V gene encodes CDR1 SEHNR and CDR2 FQNEAQ (reference sequence). This CDR3 is CASSRFSGLSTGELFF. The CDR3 region has the DNA TGTGCCAGCAGCCGATTCTCCGGACTGAGCACCGGGGAGCTGTTTTTT.

The chain recombines TRBV5-1 with TRBJ2-2; 7 nucleotides agree with TRBD2. The V segment lost 4 bases and the J segment 5 bases; nucleotides outside the gene matches: 8. Germline CDR1 is SGHRS and CDR2 is YFSETQ. The CDR3 has 15 residues. This chain's CDR3 is CASSPGEGGTGELFF. CDR3 nucleotide sequence: TGCGCCAGCAGCCCCGGGGAGGGAGGAACCGGGGAGCTGTTTTTT. Variable domain in full (rest from reference TRBV5-1 and TRBJ2-2): KAGVTQTPRYLIKTRGQQVTLSCSPISGHRSVSWYQQTPGQGLQFLFEYFSETQRNKGNFPGRFSGRQFSNSRSEMNVSTLELGDSALYLCASSPGEGGTGELFFGEGSRLTVL.

The chain couples TRBV7-8 to TRBJ1-2, with D possibly matching TRBD1 (5 bases). Germline CDR1 reads SGHVS; CDR2 reads FQNEAQ. Trimming removed 1 base at V and 7 bases at J, with 16 bases between. The CDR3 totals 15 residues. Here the CDR3 reads CASSLVSGASRGYTF. In nucleotides, the CDR3 is TGTGCCAGCAGCTTAGTGTCTGGGGCCTCGCGTGGCTACACCTTC. Variable domain in full (rest from reference TRBV7-8 and TRBJ1-2): GAGVSQSPRYKVAKRGQDVALRCDPISGHVSLFWYQQALGQGPEFLTYFQNEAQLDKSGLPSDRFFAERPEGSVSTLKIQRTQQEDSAVYLCASSLVSGASRGYTFGSGTRLTVV.

The genes are TRBV5-6 and TRBJ2-7; 8 positions agree with TRBD2. CDR1 SGHDT and CDR2 YYEEEE come from the germline V gene. This CDR3 contains 16 residues. V was pared by 0 bases and J by 6 bases, with 11 bases of the junction left unmatched. The CDR3 region is CASSLARGLGGIEQYF. DNA of the CDR3: TGTGCCAGCAGCTTGGCCCGGGGACTAGGGGGGATCGAGCAGTACTTC.

CDR3 sequence reads: CASSDAWDRIGNEQFF. In DNA, the CDR3 is TGTGCCAGCAGCGATGCGTGGGACAGGATCGGCAATGAGCAGTTCTTC. The V gene is TRBV2, the J gene TRBJ2-1, with 8 positions matching TRBD1. Germline V gene lookup returns CDR1 SNHLY and CDR2 FYNNEI. This CDR3 has 16 amino acids. V trimming: 6 bases; J trimming: 6 bases; junction bases outside the gene matches: 13.

This sequence joins TRBV18 and TRBJ1-4, with 7 bases that match TRBD1. The germline CDR1 and CDR2 sequences are KGHSH and LQKENI. V gave up 2 bases and J gave up 5 bases; unmatched junction bases: 2. The CDR3 is made up of 14 amino acids. CDR3: CASSPGTENEKLFF. The CDR3 DNA is TGTGCCAGCTCACCAGGGACAGAAAATGAAAAACTGTTTTTT.

The chain couples TRBV18 to TRBJ1-1; D gene ambiguous. Trimming shortened V by 6 bases and J by 8 bases, and 13 bases separated the two germline ends. CDR3 size: 12 residues. Germline values: CDR1 KGHSH, CDR2 LQKENI. In DNA, the CDR3 is TGTGCCAGCTCCCTGAGGACGGGAGAAGCTTTCTTT. Residues: CASSLRTGEAFF.

CDR3 sequence reads: CASTETGTGYEQYF. CDR3 DNA sequence: TGTGCCAGCACTGAGACAGGGACGGGGTACGAGCAGTACTTC. The rearrangement links TRBV6-1 to TRBJ2-7; 7 bases agree with TRBD1. The CDR3 is made up of 14 amino acids. Germline V gene sequence: CDR1 MNHNS, CDR2 SASEGT. V shed 7 bases, J shed 4 bases, and the junction held 10 bases outside the gene matches.

The genes are TRBV15 and TRBJ1-4; 7 positions match TRBD1. CDR1 and CDR2 (germline): LNHNV, YYDKDF (reference sequence). CDR3 length equals 16 residues. J gave up 5 bases and V 1 base, and 7 bases lay outside the gene matches. DNA for the CDR3: TGTGCCACCAGCAGAGTATCGGGACAGCGAAATGAAAAACTGTTTTTT. Encoded protein: CATSRVSGQRNEKLFF.

The chain recombines TRBV2 with TRBJ2-7, with a tentative D call TRBD1 (6 bases). The CDR3 runs to 15 residues. Per germline, CDR1 SNHLY and CDR2 FYNNEI. V was pared by 10 bases and J by 4 bases, with 23 bases between. The CDR3 coding sequence is TGTGCCACCCAGCAGGGGTCATCCTTGCGATACGAGCAGTACTTC. Amino acids: CATQQGSSLRYEQYF. The complete variable domain, with remaining parts taken from reference TRBV2 and TRBJ2-7, reads EPEVTQTPSHQVTQMGQEVILRCVPISNHLYFYWYRQILGQKVEFLVSFYNNEISEKSEIFDDQFSVERPDGSNFTLKIRSTKLEDSAMYFCATQQGSSLRYEQYFGPGTRLTVT.

This clone was seen just once. This chain connects TRBV4-3 to TRBJ1-4, with 9 bases identical to TRBD1. Looked up from germline, CDR1 is LGHNA and CDR2 is YSLEER. CDR3 length: 15 amino acids. Trimming removed 2 bases from V and 8 bases from J; junction bases left unmatched: 6. The CDR3 region has the DNA TGCGCCAGCAGCCAACGACAGGGGGGTATAGAAAAACTGTTTTTT. This encodes CASSQRQGGIEKLFF.

V is TRBV5-4 and J is TRBJ1-6; D possibly corresponds to TRBD1 (5 bases). Trimming left V 4 bases short and J 10 bases short, with 18 bases between. Germline-derived CDR1 and CDR2 are SGHNT and YYREEE (reference sequence). The CDR3 loop spans 15 amino acids. This CDR3 is CASSPNSGGSSPLHF. CDR3 nucleotide sequence: TGTGCCAGCAGCCCTAATAGCGGGGGATCGTCACCCCTCCACTTT.

V usage is TRBV5-5 and J usage is TRBJ1-5; D perhaps matches TRBD1 (5 bases). CDR3 length: 14 residues. Germline V gene sequence: CDR1 SGHKS, CDR2 YYEKEE (reference sequence). Trimming left V 4 bases short and J 2 bases short, with 10 bases between. This CDR3 is CASSPDIGNQPQHF. DNA of the CDR3: TGTGCCAGCAGCCCGGACATTGGCAATCAGCCCCAGCATTTT.

This chain links TRBV19 with TRBJ2-7; D is uncertain. The CDR3 has 12 amino acids. V was shortened by 2 bases and J by 3 bases, with 5 bases between the two germline ends. In germline, CDR1 is LNHDA, CDR2 SQIVND (reference sequence). As DNA, the CDR3 is TGTGCCAGTAGTATAACAGTCTACGAGCAGTACTTC. It is translated as CASSITVYEQYF.

The V and J genes are TRBV19 and TRBJ1-1, with 7 nucleotides matching TRBD1. Germline values: CDR1 LNHDA, CDR2 SQIVND (reference sequence). V was pared by 7 bases and J by 6 bases, with 11 bases of the junction left unmatched. The CDR3 consists of 14 residues. CDR3 bases: TGTGCCAGTACCCCTGACAGGGCAGGGCCTGAAGCTTTCTTT. It codes for CASTPDRAGPEAFF.

The chain carries TRBV29-1 and TRBJ2-5, with D possibly TRBD2 on 5 matching bases. V dropped 0 bases and J dropped 0 bases, with 8 bases sitting between them. CDR1 and CDR2 (germline): SQVTM, ANQGSEA. This CDR3 contains 14 residues. As DNA, the CDR3 is TGCAGCGTTGAAGATATGGACTACCAAGAGACCCAGTACTTC. Residues: CSVEDMDYQETQYF.

As concerns this clone: This same CDR3 is encoded by further DNA sequences in the sample. The chain employs TRBV5-8 and TRBJ1-2; tentative D call: TRBD1 (5 bases). The CDR3 is 15 residues long. Per germline, CDR1 SGHTS and CDR2 YDEGEE. Trimming removed 7 bases at V and 0 bases at J, with 16 bases between. The CDR3 here is CASLRGYSANYGYTF. The CDR3 DNA follows: TGTGCCAGCCTTCGGGGGTACTCAGCTAACTATGGCTACACCTTC.

The V and J genes are TRBV5-1 and TRBJ2-2; maybe TRBD2 (6 bases). Germline V gene lookup returns CDR1 SGHRS and CDR2 YFSETQ. The ends were cut back, 7 bases at V and 7 bases at J, with 17 bases in the middle. The CDR3 runs 14 residues. The CDR3 region is CASFAGSRRGELFF. The CDR3 DNA is TGCGCCAGCTTCGCCGGGAGCAGGCGCGGGGAGCTGTTTTTT.

This sequence joins TRBV2 and TRBJ1-1, with 7 bases matching TRBD1. The CDR3 covers 12 residues. V lost 2 bases and J lost 10; bases outside the gene matches: 4. Per the germline V gene, CDR1 is SNHLY and CDR2 is FYNNEI. DNA for the CDR3: TGTGCCAGCAGTGAATCAGCAGGGGGAGCTTTCTTT. This encodes CASSESAGGAFF.

V usage is TRBV4-3 and J usage is TRBJ1-2; D gene ambiguous. Trimming shortened V by 0 bases and J by 8 bases, and 13 bases separated the two germline ends. The germline CDR1 and CDR2 sequences are LGHNA and YSLEER. The CDR3 runs 14 residues. CDR3 DNA sequence: TGCGCCAGCAGCCAAGATCTCCAGATTTGGGGCTACACCTTC. Encoded protein: CASSQDLQIWGYTF.